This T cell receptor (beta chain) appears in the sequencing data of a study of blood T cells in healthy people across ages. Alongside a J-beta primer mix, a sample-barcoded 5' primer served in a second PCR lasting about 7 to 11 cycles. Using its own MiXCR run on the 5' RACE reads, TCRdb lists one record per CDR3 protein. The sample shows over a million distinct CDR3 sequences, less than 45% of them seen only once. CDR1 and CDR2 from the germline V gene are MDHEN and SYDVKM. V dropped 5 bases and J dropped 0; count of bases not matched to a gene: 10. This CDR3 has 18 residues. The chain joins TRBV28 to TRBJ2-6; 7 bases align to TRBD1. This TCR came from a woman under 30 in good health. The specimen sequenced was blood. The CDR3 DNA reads TGTGCCAGCAGTCCCTGGGGGACAGAAACCTCTGGGGCCAACGTCCTGACTTTC. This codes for CASSPWGTETSGANVLTF.